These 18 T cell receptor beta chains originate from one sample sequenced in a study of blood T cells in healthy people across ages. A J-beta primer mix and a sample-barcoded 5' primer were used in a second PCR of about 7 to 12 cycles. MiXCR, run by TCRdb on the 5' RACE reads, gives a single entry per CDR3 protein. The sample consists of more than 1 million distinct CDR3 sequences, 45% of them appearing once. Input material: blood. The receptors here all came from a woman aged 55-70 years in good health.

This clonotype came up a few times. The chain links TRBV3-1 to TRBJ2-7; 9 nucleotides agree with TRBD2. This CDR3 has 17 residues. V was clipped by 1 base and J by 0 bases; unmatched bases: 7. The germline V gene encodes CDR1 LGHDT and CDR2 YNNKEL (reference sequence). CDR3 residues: CASSQVMSGRTSYEQYF. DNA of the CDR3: TGTGCCAGCAGCCAAGTCATGAGCGGGAGGACCTCCTACGAGCAGTACTTC.

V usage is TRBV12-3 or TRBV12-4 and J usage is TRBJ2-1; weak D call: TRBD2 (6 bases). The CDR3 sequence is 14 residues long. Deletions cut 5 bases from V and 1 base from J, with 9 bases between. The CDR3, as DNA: TGTGCCAGCAGTCCTAGCGCTTCCTACAATGAGCAGTTCTTC. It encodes CASSPSASYNEQFF.

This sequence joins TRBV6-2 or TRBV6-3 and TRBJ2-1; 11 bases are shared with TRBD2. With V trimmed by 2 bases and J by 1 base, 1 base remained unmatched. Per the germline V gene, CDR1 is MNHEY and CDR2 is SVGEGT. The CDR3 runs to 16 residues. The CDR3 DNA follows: TGTGCCAGCAGTTACGCTAGCGGGAGGTCCTACAATGAGCAGTTCTTC. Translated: CASSYASGRSYNEQFF.

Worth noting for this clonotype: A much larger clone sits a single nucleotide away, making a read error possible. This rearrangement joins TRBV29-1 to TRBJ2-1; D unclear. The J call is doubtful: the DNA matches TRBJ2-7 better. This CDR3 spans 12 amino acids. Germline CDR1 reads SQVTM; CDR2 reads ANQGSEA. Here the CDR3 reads CSVEGRSNEQYF. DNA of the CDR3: TGCAGCGTTGAAGGGCGGAGCAATGAGCAGTACTTC.

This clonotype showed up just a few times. CDR3 in DNA: TGCAGCGTTGAAGATCAGGGAGGGGGCGAGCAGTACTTC. Translating it yields CSVEDQGGGEQYF. This chain uses TRBV29-1 with TRBJ2-7; the D gene is possibly TRBD2 (7 bases). The CDR3 extends over 13 amino acids. Per the germline V gene, CDR1 is SQVTM and CDR2 is ANQGSEA. Between the trimmed V and J ends, which lost 0 bases and 6 bases, there was a span of 12 bases.

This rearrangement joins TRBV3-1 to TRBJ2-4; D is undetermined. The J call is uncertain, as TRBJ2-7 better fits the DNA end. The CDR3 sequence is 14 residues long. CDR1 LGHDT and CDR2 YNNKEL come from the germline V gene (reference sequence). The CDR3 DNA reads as TGTGCCAGCAGCCAAGATCAGAATTGGTACGAGCAGTACTTC. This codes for CASSQDQNWYEQYF.

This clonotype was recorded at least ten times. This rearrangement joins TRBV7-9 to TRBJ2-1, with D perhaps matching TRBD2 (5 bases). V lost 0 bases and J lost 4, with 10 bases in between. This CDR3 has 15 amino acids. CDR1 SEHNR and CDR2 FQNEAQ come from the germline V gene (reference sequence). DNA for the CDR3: TGTGCCAGCAGCTTAGCCGCGGGTACATACAATGAGCAGTTCTTC. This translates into CASSLAAGTYNEQFF.

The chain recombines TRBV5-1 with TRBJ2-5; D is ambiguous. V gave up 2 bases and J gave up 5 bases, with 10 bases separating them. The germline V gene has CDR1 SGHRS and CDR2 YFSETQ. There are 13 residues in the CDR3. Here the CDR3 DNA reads TGCGCCAGCAGCTTAGCCCCGAGCGAGACCCAGTACTTC. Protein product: CASSLAPSETQYF.

This CDR3 is CASSQSGTGSTYEQYF. DNA for the CDR3: TGCGCCAGCAGCCAATCCGGGACAGGGTCAACCTACGAGCAGTACTTC. The gene calls are TRBV4-1 and TRBJ2-4; 9 bases agree with TRBD1. The J call may be wrong; the DNA end is better matched by TRBJ2-7. This CDR3 is 16 amino acids long. Germline values: CDR1 MGHRA, CDR2 YSYEKL.

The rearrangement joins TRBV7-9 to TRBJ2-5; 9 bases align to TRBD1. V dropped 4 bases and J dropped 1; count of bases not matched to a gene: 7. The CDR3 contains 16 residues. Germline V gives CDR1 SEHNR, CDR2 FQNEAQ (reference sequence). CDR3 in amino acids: CASSSRDREAQETQYF. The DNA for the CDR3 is TGTGCCAGCAGCTCCCGGGACAGGGAGGCCCAAGAGACCCAGTACTTC.

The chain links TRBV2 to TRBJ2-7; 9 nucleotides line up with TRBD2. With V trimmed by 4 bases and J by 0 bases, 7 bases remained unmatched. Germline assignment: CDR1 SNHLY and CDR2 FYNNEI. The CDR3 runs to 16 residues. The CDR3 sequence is CASSALAGPSSYEQYF. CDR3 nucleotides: TGTGCCAGCAGTGCGCTAGCGGGACCCAGCTCCTACGAGCAGTACTTC.

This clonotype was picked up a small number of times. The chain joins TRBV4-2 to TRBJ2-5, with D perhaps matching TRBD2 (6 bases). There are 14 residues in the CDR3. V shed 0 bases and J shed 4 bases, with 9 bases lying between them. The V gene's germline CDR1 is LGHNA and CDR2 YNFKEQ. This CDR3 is CASSQDQGLETQYF. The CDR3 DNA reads TGTGCCAGCAGCCAAGATCAGGGACTAGAGACCCAGTACTTC.

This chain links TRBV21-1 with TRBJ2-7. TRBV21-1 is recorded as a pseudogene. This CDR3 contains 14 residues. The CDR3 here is CACSKASGTYEQYF. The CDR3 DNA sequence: TGTGCCTGCAGCAAAGCGAGTGGCACCTACGAGCAGTACTTC.

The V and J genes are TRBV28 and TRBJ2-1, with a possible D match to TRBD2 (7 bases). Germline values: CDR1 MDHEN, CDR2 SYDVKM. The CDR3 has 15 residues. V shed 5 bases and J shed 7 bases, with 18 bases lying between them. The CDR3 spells CASSPRGAGANEQFF. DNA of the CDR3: TGTGCCAGCAGTCCTCGGGGGGCGGGAGCAAATGAGCAGTTCTTC. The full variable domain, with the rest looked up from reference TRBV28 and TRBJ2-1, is DVKVTQSSRYLVKRTGEKVFLECVQDMDHENMFWYRQDPGLGLRLIYFSYDVKMKEKGDIPEGYSVSREKKERFSLILESASTNQTSMYLCASSPRGAGANEQFFGPGTRLTVL.

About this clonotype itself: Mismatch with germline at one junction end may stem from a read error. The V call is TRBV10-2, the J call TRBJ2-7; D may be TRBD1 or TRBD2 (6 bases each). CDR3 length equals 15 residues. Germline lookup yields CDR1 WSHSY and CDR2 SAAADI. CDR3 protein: CASGESGGQGYEQYF. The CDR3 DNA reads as TGCGCCAGCGGTGAGTCTGGGGGGCAGGGCTACGAGCAGTACTTC.

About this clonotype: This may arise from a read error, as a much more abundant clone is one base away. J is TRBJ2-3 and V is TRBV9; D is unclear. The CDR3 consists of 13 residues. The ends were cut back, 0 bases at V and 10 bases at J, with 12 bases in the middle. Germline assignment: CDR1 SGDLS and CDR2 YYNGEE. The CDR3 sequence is CASSVVSTDAQYF. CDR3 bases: TGTGCCAGCAGCGTAGTGAGCACTGATGCGCAGTATTTT.

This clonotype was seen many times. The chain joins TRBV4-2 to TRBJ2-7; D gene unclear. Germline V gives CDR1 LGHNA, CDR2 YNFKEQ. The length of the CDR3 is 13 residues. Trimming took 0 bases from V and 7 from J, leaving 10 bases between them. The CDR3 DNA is TGTGCCAGCAGCCAAGATATACCTGATGAGCAGTACTTC. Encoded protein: CASSQDIPDEQYF.

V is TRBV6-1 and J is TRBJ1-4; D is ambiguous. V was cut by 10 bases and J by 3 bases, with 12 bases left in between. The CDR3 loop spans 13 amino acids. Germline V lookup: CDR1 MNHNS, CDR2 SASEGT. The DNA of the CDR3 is TGTGCCACCACGGAGGGCTCTAATGAAAAACTGTTTTTT. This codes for CATTEGSNEKLFF.